This T cell receptor beta chain is from a study of T cell responses to AZD1222 COVID-19 vaccine. Profiling relied on immunoSEQ multiplex PCR, and the TCRdb table lists in-frame clones only, not all of them. Seen here are 150,000 to 200,000 clones, just over 90% observed once, and the top ten hold over 1.2%. The sequencing used peripheral blood, collected on day 0 of AZD1222 vaccination. The sequence came from an adult in good health.

CDR3 residues: CARPPGRGSYTGELFF. Here the CDR3 DNA reads TGTGCCAGGCCTCCCGGGAGGGGTAGTTACACCGGGGAGCTGTTTTTT. This chain joins TRBV2 and TRBJ2-2, with 8 bases fitting TRBD2. The germline V gene has CDR1 SNHLY and CDR2 FYNNEI. The CDR3 is made up of 16 amino acids. V lost 9 bases to trimming and J lost 3 bases; unmatched junction nucleotides: 12.